Each of the 12 T cell receptor beta chains below was sequenced from the same sample in a study of blood T cell repertoires in COVID-19. Assay: immunoSEQ multiplex PCR; the TCRdb copy retains only in-frame clones and omits some. The sample records roughly 41,000 clones, around 81% being singletons. Material: peripheral blood. The receptors here all came from a woman of 80 years or more with acute or convalescent COVID-19.

This sequence joins TRBV9 and TRBJ1-2; no definite D call. The CDR3 is 14 residues long. Germline V gene sequence: CDR1 SGDLS, CDR2 YYNGEE. Trimming cost V 2 bases and J 4 bases, with 12 bases left between them. CDR3 region: CASSVTGSSYGYTF. The CDR3 region has the DNA TGTGCCAGCAGCGTCACGGGTAGCAGCTATGGCTACACCTTC.

The chain has TRBV4-3 and TRBJ1-4; 8 positions match TRBD1. Germline V CDR1 and CDR2: LGHNA, YSLEER. The CDR3 sequence is 14 residues long. V lost 5 bases and J lost 4; bases outside the gene matches: 3. The CDR3 region is CASSMDRVNEKLFF. The CDR3 DNA is TGCGCCAGCAGCATGGACAGGGTTAATGAAAAACTGTTTTTT.

The chain couples TRBV19 to TRBJ1-2; D uncertain. V gave up 3 bases and J gave up 8 bases, with 10 bases separating them. The CDR3 length is 12 residues. Per germline, CDR1 LNHDA and CDR2 SQIVND (reference sequence). The CDR3 DNA follows: TGTGCCAGTAGTATGTCCACTAGCGGCTACACCTTC. Protein product: CASSMSTSGYTF.

This clone showed up just a few times. The chain is built from TRBV5-5 and TRBJ2-5; 12 bases map to TRBD2. Germline-derived CDR1 and CDR2 are SGHKS and YYEKEE (reference sequence). The CDR3 spans 16 residues. J gave up 6 bases and V 4 bases, and 10 bases lay outside the gene matches. This CDR3 is CASSQRLAGVEQTQYF. The CDR3 DNA follows: TGTGCCAGCAGCCAACGACTAGCGGGGGTAGAACAGACCCAGTACTTC.

In its sample, this clone was seen a few times. This chain joins TRBV4-2 and TRBJ1-1; D is uncertain. V was clipped by 1 base and J by 3 bases, with 9 bases between them. The CDR3 spans 14 residues. Germline V gives CDR1 LGHNA, CDR2 YNFKEQ. This CDR3 reads CASSQGGLDTEAFF. The DNA for the CDR3 is TGTGCCAGCAGCCAAGGAGGGTTGGACACTGAAGCTTTCTTT.

The chain carries TRBV24-1 and TRBJ2-6; unclear D gene. CDR1 and CDR2 from the germline V gene are KGHDR and SFDVKD. V lost 1 base and J 3 bases, leaving 12 bases between the germline ends. This CDR3 is 17 amino acids long. CDR3 in DNA: TGTGCCACCAGTGATTTCGGAGATCCTCGTGGGGCCAACGTCCTGACTTTC. Its protein product is CATSDFGDPRGANVLTF.

The rearrangement links TRBV3-1 (or the pseudogene TRBV3-2) to TRBJ1-3, with 9 positions matching TRBD1. Germline V gene data show CDR1 as LGHDT and CDR2 as YNNKEL (reference sequence). This CDR3 is 13 amino acids long. Unmatched junction bases numbered 3, after V lost 4 bases and J lost 8 bases. The CDR3 nucleotides read TGTGCCAGCAGCCCCGACAGGGGGGACACCATATATTTT. It specifies CASSPDRGDTIYF.

The chain employs TRBV29-1 and TRBJ2-1; 10 bases are a match to TRBD1. CDR3 length: 11 residues. CDR1 is SQVTM, CDR2 ANQGSEA, per germline. Germline trimming cut 3 bases from V and 15 bases from J; bases unmatched to any gene: 5. The CDR3 bases are TGCAGCGTTGAGGGGACAGGGGAAGGGTTCTTC. It codes for CSVEGTGEGFF.

This chain connects TRBV10-2 to TRBJ2-7, with D possibly TRBD2 on 6 matching bases. Germline CDR1 is WSHSY and CDR2 is SAAADI. Trimming shortened V by 5 bases and J by 0 bases, and 8 bases separated the two germline ends. This CDR3 spans 13 amino acids. For the CDR3, the DNA is TGCGCCAGCAGTTCCGGGAGCTCCTACGAGCAGTACTTC. It specifies CASSSGSSYEQYF.

The chain combines TRBV9 with TRBJ1-6; no clear D gene. Trimming shortened V by 4 bases and J by 0 bases, and 11 bases separated the two germline ends. The CDR3 runs to 16 residues. CDR1 SGDLS and CDR2 YYNGEE come from the germline V gene. In DNA form, the CDR3 reads TGTGCCAGCAGCCCTCGAGCGAGCTCCTATAATTCACCCCTCCACTTT. It specifies CASSPRASSYNSPLHF.

The chain joins TRBV19 to TRBJ1-1; D might be TRBD1 (5 bases). The CDR3 spans 13 residues. Trimming shortened V by 6 bases and J by 1 base, and 9 bases separated the two germline ends. Looked up from germline, CDR1 is LNHDA and CDR2 is SQIVND (reference sequence). As DNA, the CDR3 is TGTGCCAGTAGCTGGGGGGGGAACACTGAAGCTTTCTTT. This codes for CASSWGGNTEAFF. The full variable domain, rest sourced from reference TRBV19 and TRBJ1-1, is DGGITQSPKYLFRKEGQNVTLSCEQNLNHDAMYWYRQDPGQGLRLIYYSQIVNDFQKGDIAEGYSVSREKKESFPLTVTSAQKNPTAFYLCASSWGGNTEAFFGQGTRLTVV.

This clone occurred a few times. The chain couples TRBV5-1 to TRBJ2-5; perhaps TRBD2 as D (6 bases). The CDR3 consists of 12 residues. The ends were cut back, 5 bases at V and 5 bases at J, with 10 bases in the middle. Germline CDR1 is SGHRS and CDR2 is YFSETQ. This CDR3 reads CASREGWETQYF. DNA for the CDR3: TGCGCCAGCAGGGAGGGGTGGGAGACCCAGTACTTC.